This TCR beta chain was sequenced for a study of early T cells in non-severe SARS-CoV-2 infection. At the level of the study: It was bulk RNA from unsorted whole blood that was sequenced, and the chains were unpaired.

The study, taken as a whole, reports: Reliance on VDJdb matching favored anti-spike CD8 responses; private and CD4 specificities were missed.

As part of library construction, unique molecular identifiers were attached to individual cDNA molecules. TCRdb analysed the 5' RACE reads with MiXCR anew, one entry per CDR3 protein. The sample lists some 40,000 distinct CDR3 sequences, approximately 6.1% occurring once. Deletions cut 3 bases from V and 4 bases from J, with 21 bases between. The CDR3 contains 17 residues. This clonotype has a count of ten or more. What it binds is unknown. V gene TRBV12-3 or TRBV12-4 combines with J gene TRBJ2-5; D uncertain. The clonotype originates from an adult who was a healthcare worker with PCR-confirmed SARS-CoV-2 infection or an uninfected control (not recorded which). The material was whole blood, obtained at baseline. CDR3 sequence reads: CASSFGLGGPSTETQYF. CDR3 in DNA: TGTGCCAGCAGTTTCGGTCTAGGTGGCCCTAGTACAGAGACCCAGTACTTC.